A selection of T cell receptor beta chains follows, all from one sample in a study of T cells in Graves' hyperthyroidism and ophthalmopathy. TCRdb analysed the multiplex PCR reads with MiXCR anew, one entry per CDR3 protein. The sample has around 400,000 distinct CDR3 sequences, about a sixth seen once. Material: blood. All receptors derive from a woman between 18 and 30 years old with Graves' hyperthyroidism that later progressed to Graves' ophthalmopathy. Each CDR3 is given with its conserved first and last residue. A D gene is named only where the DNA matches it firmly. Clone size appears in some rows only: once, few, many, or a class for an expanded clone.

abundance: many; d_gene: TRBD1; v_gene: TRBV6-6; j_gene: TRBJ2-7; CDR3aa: CASSYSGTGYEQYF; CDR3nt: TGTGCCAGCAGTTACTCAGGGACAGGCTACGAGCAGTACTTC
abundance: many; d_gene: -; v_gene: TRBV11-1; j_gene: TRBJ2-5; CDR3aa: CASSLGRIQTQYF; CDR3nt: TGTGCCAGCAGCTTAGGACGGATACAGACCCAGTACTTC
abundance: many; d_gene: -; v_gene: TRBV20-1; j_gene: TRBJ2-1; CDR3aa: CSASRDTYNEQFF; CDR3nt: TGCAGTGCTAGTAGGGACACATACAATGAGCAGTTCTTC
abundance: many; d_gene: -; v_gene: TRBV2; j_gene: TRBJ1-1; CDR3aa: CASIRDRAQGMNTEAFF; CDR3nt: TGTGCCAGCATAAGAGACAGAGCCCAAGGTATGAACACTGAAGCTTTCTTT
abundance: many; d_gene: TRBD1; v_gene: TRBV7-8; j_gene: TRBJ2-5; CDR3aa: CASSLVDRDETQYF; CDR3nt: TGTGCCAGCAGCTTAGTGGACAGGGATGAGACCCAGTACTTC
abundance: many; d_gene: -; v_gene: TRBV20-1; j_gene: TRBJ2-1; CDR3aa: CSVLDRVRNEQFF; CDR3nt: TGCAGTGTTTTAGATCGGGTCAGGAATGAGCAGTTCTTC
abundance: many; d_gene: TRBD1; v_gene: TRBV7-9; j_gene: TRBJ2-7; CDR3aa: CASSSQGTVTYEQYF; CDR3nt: TGTGCCAGCAGCTCCCAGGGGACAGTTACCTACGAGCAGTACTTC
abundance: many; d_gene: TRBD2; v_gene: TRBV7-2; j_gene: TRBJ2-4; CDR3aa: CASSSKTSGVLAKNIQYF; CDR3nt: TGTGCCAGCAGCTCTAAGACTAGCGGGGTTCTAGCCAAAAACATTCAGTACTTC
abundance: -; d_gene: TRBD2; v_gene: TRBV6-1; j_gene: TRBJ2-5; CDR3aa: CASGLGLAGVETQYF; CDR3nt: TGTGCCAGCGGACTCGGACTAGCGGGGGTGGAGACCCAGTACTTC
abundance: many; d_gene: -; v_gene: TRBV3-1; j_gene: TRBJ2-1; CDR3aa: CASSPGPFSNEQFF; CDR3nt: TGTGCCAGCAGCCCGGGGCCGTTTTCCAATGAGCAGTTCTTC
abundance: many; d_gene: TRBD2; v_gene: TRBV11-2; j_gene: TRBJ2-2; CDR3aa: CASSSGPGGSVNTGELFF; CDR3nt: TGTGCCAGCAGCTCCGGTCCAGGCGGGAGTGTGAACACCGGGGAGCTGTTTTTT
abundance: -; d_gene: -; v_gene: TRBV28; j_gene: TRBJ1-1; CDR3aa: CASSLSRGRWTEAFF; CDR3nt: TGTGCCAGCAGTTTATCACGAGGTCGATGGACTGAAGCTTTCTTT
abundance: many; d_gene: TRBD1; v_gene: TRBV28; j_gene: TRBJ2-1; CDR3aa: CASSPGQGAYNEQFF; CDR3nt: TGTGCCAGCAGTCCGGGACAGGGGGCCTACAATGAGCAGTTCTTC
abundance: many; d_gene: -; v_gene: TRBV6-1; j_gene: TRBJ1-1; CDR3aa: CASSEVTTPAFF; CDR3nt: TGTGCCAGCAGTGAGGTGACCACCCCAGCTTTCTTT
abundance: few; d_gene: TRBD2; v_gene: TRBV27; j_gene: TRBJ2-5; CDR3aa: CASRTTTGREEAQYF; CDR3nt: TGTGCCAGCAGAACCACAACGGGGAGGGAAGAGGCCCAGTACTTC
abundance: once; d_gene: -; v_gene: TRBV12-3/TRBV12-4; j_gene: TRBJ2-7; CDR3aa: CASSFEPYEQYF; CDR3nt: TGTGCCAGCAGTTTTGAACCATACGAGCAGTACTTC
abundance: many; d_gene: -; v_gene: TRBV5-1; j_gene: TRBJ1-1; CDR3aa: CASRKDSLNTEAFF; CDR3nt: TGCGCCAGCAGGAAGGACAGCCTGAACACTGAAGCTTTCTTT
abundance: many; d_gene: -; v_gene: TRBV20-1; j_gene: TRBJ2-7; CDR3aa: CSARTGVDYEQYF; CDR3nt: TGCAGTGCTAGAACCGGGGTAGACTACGAGCAGTACTTC
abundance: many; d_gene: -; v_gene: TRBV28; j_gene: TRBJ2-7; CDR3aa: CASSYHAPTGSSYEQYF; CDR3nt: TGTGCCAGCAGTTATCACGCTCCGACCGGTAGCTCCTACGAGCAGTACTTC
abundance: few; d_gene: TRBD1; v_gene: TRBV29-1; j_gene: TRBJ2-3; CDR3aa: CSVYGQATDTQYF; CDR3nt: TGCAGCGTTTACGGACAGGCCACAGATACGCAGTATTTT
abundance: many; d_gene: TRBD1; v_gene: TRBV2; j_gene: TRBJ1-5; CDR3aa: CASSRDRGPLSNQPQHF; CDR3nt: TGTGCCAGCAGCCGGGACAGGGGCCCACTTAGCAATCAGCCCCAGCATTTT
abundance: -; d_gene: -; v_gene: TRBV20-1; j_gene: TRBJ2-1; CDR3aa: CSARGPEGLDNEQFF; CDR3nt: TGCAGTGCTAGAGGTCCTGAGGGCTTGGACAATGAGCAGTTCTTC
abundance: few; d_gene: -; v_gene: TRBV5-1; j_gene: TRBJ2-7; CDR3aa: CASKINTAHGQYF; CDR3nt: TGCGCCAGCAAAATCAACACCGCCCATGGGCAGTACTTC
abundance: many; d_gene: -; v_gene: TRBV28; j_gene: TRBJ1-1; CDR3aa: CASSLGPHTEAFF; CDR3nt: TGTGCCAGCAGTTTGGGACCCCACACTGAAGCTTTCTTT
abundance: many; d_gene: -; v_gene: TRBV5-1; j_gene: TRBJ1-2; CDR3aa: CASSSIDGDFGYTF; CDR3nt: TGCGCCAGCAGCTCGATAGACGGCGATTTTGGCTACACCTTC
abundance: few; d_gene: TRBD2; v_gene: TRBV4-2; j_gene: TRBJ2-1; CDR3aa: CASSQAGGGRRNEQFF; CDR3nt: TGTGCCAGCAGCCAGGCGGGAGGCGGGAGGAGGAATGAGCAGTTCTTC
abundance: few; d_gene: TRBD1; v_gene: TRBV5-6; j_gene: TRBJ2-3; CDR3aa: CASSLVAGGLTDTQYF; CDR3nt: TGTGCCAGCAGCTTGGTGGCAGGGGGCCTCACAGATACGCAGTATTTT
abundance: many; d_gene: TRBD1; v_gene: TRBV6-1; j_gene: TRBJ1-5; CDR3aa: CASSKPGQGVTQPQHF; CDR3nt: TGTGCCAGCAGCAAACCTGGACAGGGAGTTACTCAGCCCCAGCATTTT
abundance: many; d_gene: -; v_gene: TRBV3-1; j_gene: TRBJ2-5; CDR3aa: CASSQGPVGRETQYF; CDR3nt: TGTGCCAGCAGCCAAGGCCCCGTCGGGCGGGAGACCCAGTACTTC
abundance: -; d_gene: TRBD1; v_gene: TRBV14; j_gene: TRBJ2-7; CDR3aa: CASSQEIGQGYYEQYF; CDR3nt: TGTGCCAGCAGCCAAGAAATCGGACAGGGTTACTACGAGCAGTACTTC
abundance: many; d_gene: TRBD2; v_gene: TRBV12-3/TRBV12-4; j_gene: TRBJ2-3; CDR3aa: CASSVTSGPQYF; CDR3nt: TGTGCCAGCAGTGTGACTAGCGGGCCGCAGTATTTT
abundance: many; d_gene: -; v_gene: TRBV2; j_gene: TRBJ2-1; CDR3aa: CASSEDRFVGQFF; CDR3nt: TGTGCCAGCAGTGAAGACAGATTCGTAGGGCAGTTCTTC
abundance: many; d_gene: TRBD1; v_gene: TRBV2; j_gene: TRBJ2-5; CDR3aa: CASSRTGKETQYF; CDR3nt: TGTGCCAGCAGCCGGACAGGGAAAGAGACCCAGTACTTC